Below are 9 T cell receptor beta chains sequenced from a single sample in a study of identifying expanded T cells in peripheral blood. Profiled with immunoSEQ multiplex PCR; TCRdb holds only in-frame clones, not every one. Among 91,000 or so clones listed, almost 90% were seen once. Sequences were obtained from blood. The receptors were sampled from a person aged 18 to 75 in good health.

This clone occurred once. The chain couples TRBV4-1 to TRBJ2-1; D is ambiguous. The CDR3 sequence is 15 residues long. The germline V and J ends were trimmed by 4 bases and 1 base, with 11 bases remaining between them. In germline, CDR1 is MGHRA, CDR2 YSYEKL. The CDR3 region is CASSPSESSYNEQFF. For the CDR3, the DNA is TGCGCCAGCAGCCCCAGCGAGTCTTCCTACAATGAGCAGTTCTTC.

V is TRBV4-1 and J is TRBJ2-7; TRBD2 agrees at 10 bases. This CDR3 is 15 amino acids long. The junction had 11 bases not matched to a gene; V was cut back by 6 bases and J by 6 bases. Germline V gives CDR1 MGHRA, CDR2 YSYEKL. For the CDR3, the DNA is TGCGCCAGCAGTCAGCTAGCGGGGGCTGTCCGCGAGCAGTACTTC. It yields the protein CASSQLAGAVREQYF.

This clone has just a few counts. The chain recombines TRBV10-3 with TRBJ2-2; D is unresolved. Trimming cost V 0 bases and J 6 bases, with 23 bases left between them. CDR3 length: 19 amino acids. Per germline, CDR1 ENHRY and CDR2 SYGVKD. The CDR3 region has the DNA TGTGCCATCAGTGAGTCAAGTGGGTTAGGACCTAATGGATCCGGGGAGCTGTTTTTT. This gives the protein CAISESSGLGPNGSGELFF.

The V and J genes are TRBV10-2 and TRBJ2-2, with D tentatively TRBD1 (6 bases). Per the germline V gene, CDR1 is WSHSY and CDR2 is SAAADI. V was cut by 4 bases and J by 3 bases, with 12 bases left in between. The CDR3 extends over 15 amino acids. CDR3 residues: CASSGGQFHTGELFF. The CDR3 DNA reads TGCGCCAGCAGTGGTGGACAGTTTCACACCGGGGAGCTGTTTTTT.

The genes are TRBV4-1 and TRBJ2-1, with 8 positions matching TRBD2. Germline V gene data show CDR1 as MGHRA and CDR2 as YSYEKL. The CDR3 runs 15 residues. V trimming: 5 bases; J trimming: 4 bases; junction bases outside the gene matches: 7. CDR3 nucleotides: TGCGCCAGCAGCGCTCCTAGCGGGCTGTACAATGAGCAGTTCTTC. This translates into CASSAPSGLYNEQFF.

V is TRBV2 and J is TRBJ1-2; D is unresolved. The CDR3 is 13 amino acids. V lost 3 bases to trimming and J lost 2 bases, with 7 bases between them. CDR1 is SNHLY, CDR2 FYNNEI, per germline. In DNA, the CDR3 is TGTGCCAGCAGTGACGCGTCCAACTATGGCTACACCTTC. As protein: CASSDASNYGYTF.

The rearrangement links TRBV25-1 to TRBJ1-2; possibly TRBD1 for D (6 bases). This CDR3 contains 16 residues. Germline CDR1 reads MGHDK; CDR2 reads SYGVNS. V was shortened by 4 bases and J by 8 bases, with 23 bases between the two germline ends. The CDR3 here is CASSGQVGFVVWGYTF. DNA of the CDR3: TGTGCCAGCAGTGGACAGGTGGGGTTCGTAGTGTGGGGCTACACCTTC.

The CDR3 DNA follows: TGTGCCAGCAGCTTAGGTGTAGGGGACACCGGGGAGCTGTTTTTT. This gives the protein CASSLGVGDTGELFF. This sequence joins TRBV5-4 and TRBJ2-2, with a weak D call TRBD1 (5 bases). CDR1 is SGHNT and CDR2 is YYREEE in the germline V gene (reference sequence). This CDR3 comprises 15 residues. V was clipped by 2 bases and J by 3 bases, with 11 bases between them.

The V call is TRBV6-1, the J call TRBJ2-7; 7 bases fit TRBD2. CDR3 length: 15 residues. The junction had 4 bases not matched to a gene; V was cut back by 1 base and J by 1 base. From germline, CDR1 is MNHNS and CDR2 SASEGT. The CDR3 sequence is CASSEVAGESYEQYF. CDR3 DNA sequence: TGTGCCAGCAGTGAAGTGGCGGGAGAGTCCTACGAGCAGTACTTC.